This TCR beta chain was observed in a study of human T cells and chemical hapten exposure. This CDR3 is 15 amino acids long. Looked up from germline, CDR1 is KGHSH and CDR2 is LQKENI. V was clipped by 2 bases and J by 4 bases; unmatched bases: 8. MiXCR was run by TCRdb on the RACE reads, yielding one entry per CDR3 protein. The sample contains 75,000 to 100,000 distinct CDR3 sequences, roughly a tenth of which appear only once. Time point meaning: patch test 2, 6 weeks after DPC sensitization. Treatment in this sample: therapeutic diphenylcyclopropenone sensitization with weekly scalp DPC. This clonotype has only a few counts.

The source was whole blood, collected in connection with sensitization to the hapten diphenylcyclopropenone (DPC). This chain joins TRBV18 and TRBJ2-7; 7 bases fit TRBD1. The source of this sequence is a woman aged 40 to 50 with alopecia areata. Some clones in this sample may be carry-over from other donors' samples. The CDR3 loop is CASSPKAQGQYEQYF. The CDR3 DNA follows: TGTGCCAGCTCACCAAAGGCCCAGGGACAGTACGAGCAGTACTTC. The whole variable domain, remainder taken from reference TRBV18 and TRBJ2-7, is NAGVMQNPRHLVRRRGQEARLRCSPMKGHSHVYWYRQLPEEGLKFMVYLQKENIIDESGMPKERFSAEFPKEGPSILRIQQVVRGDSAAYFCASSPKAQGQYEQYFGPGTRLTVT.